Listed below are T cell receptor beta chains from one sample, sequenced in a study of shared clonotypes between healthy human individuals. Some clones are missing from TCRdb's copy, which holds only in-frame ones; the method was immunoSEQ multiplex PCR. The table records 2.5 million or so clones, roughly nine tenths of them present only once. The sample comprised naive CD4+ T cells sorted from blood. Receptors originate from a man in his late teens or twenties in good health. Each CDR3 is given with its conserved first and last residue. The order of the fields is clone size, D gene, J gene, V gene, CDR3 protein, CDR3 DNA. The D gene is left open where the match is weak. Not every row has a clone size; where given, it reads once, few, many or a size class.

once,NA,TRBJ2-3,TRBV7-2,CASSDRRSTDTQYF,TGTGCCAGCAGTGACAGGAGAAGCACAGATACGCAGTATTTT
NA,NA,TRBJ2-5,TRBV18,CASSPLLQETQYF,TGTGCCAGCTCACCACTCCTGCAAGAGACCCAGTACTTC
NA,NA,TRBJ2-7,TRBV7-8,CASGRTRSHF,TGTGCCAGCGGTAGGACGCGCAGCCACTTC
NA,NA,TRBJ1-3,TRBV6-5,CASSRTGKGNTIYF,TGTGCCAGCAGCCGTACAGGGAAAGGAAACACCATATATTTT
NA,TRBD2,TRBJ2-5,TRBV28,CASSLSIFTSGGYQETQYF,TGTGCCAGCAGTTTGTCCATTTTTACTAGCGGGGGGTACCAAGAGACCCAGTACTTC
NA,NA,TRBJ1-6,TRBV28,CASSTYPGPYNSPLHF,TGTGCCAGCAGTACGTATCCGGGGCCATATAATTCACCCCTCCACTTT
NA,NA,TRBJ2-5,TRBV7-2,CASSLGSETQYF,TGTGCCAGCAGCTTGGGGTCGGAGACCCAGTACTTC
NA,NA,TRBJ1-2,TRBV18,CASSPSLGQPNYGYTF,TGTGCCAGCTCACCATCTCTCGGACAGCCTAACTATGGCTACACCTTC
NA,TRBD1,TRBJ2-5,TRBV13,CASSPGQQETQYF,TGTGCCAGCAGCCCGGGACAGCAAGAGACCCAGTACTTC
NA,TRBD2,TRBJ2-1,TRBV14,CASSRTSGSYNEQFF,TGTGCCAGCAGCCGAACTAGCGGTTCCTACAATGAGCAGTTCTTC
NA,NA,TRBJ1-3,TRBV28,CASSQRGLDTIYF,TGTGCCAGCAGCCAAAGGGGATTGGACACCATATATTTT
NA,TRBD1,TRBJ1-1,TRBV7-9,CASSQGASNTEAFF,TGTGCCAGCAGCCAGGGGGCCAGTAACACTGAAGCTTTCTTT
once,NA,TRBJ2-4,TRBV5-6,CASSLSGLAKNIQYF,TGTGCCAGCAGCTTATCGGGGTTAGCCAAAAACATTCAGTACTTC
NA,NA,TRBJ1-3,TRBV6-1,CASTQPSPGNTIYF,TGTGCCAGCACCCAGCCAAGCCCTGGAAACACCATATATTTT